This entry lists 27 T cell receptor beta chains sequenced from one sample in a study of cytomegalovirus exposure and HLA in healthy donors. Primers for the PCR totalled 60 Vbeta and 13 Jbeta. The data were produced by immunoSEQ multiplex PCR, yet TCRdb's version contains in-frame clones alone and is incomplete. The sample has more than 150,000 clones, around four fifths seen once; the top ten hold 2% to 3%. The sample comprised PBMCs. The receptors shown here come from a woman between 45 and 65 years old in good health and CMV-seropositive.

The CDR3 sequence: CASSLTGGTKNIQYF. CDR3 DNA: TGTGCCAGCAGCTTGACAGGCGGAACCAAAAACATTCAGTACTTC. The chain couples TRBV28 to TRBJ2-4, with a weak D call TRBD1 (6 bases). The CDR3 consists of 15 residues. With 6 bases removed from V and 2 bases from J, the gap between germline ends came to 14 bases. From germline, CDR1 is MDHEN and CDR2 SYDVKM.

The chain employs TRBV7-2 and TRBJ2-3; TRBD2 is a possible D gene (5 bases). Germline V gene sequence: CDR1 SGHTA, CDR2 FQGNSA. Trimming shortened V by 1 base and J by 2 bases, and 13 bases separated the two germline ends. The CDR3 covers 16 residues. The CDR3 DNA is TGTGCCAGCAGCTTAGGAGGACGGGGTACCACAGATACGCAGTATTTT. Residues: CASSLGGRGTTDTQYF.

CDR3 amino acids: CASSPLLGRSSGNTIYF. For the CDR3, the DNA is TGTGCCAGCAGCCCATTGTTGGGGCGCAGCTCTGGAAACACCATATATTTT. The chain has TRBV9 and TRBJ1-3; D is perhaps TRBD1 (5 bases). In germline, CDR1 is SGDLS, CDR2 YYNGEE. The CDR3 extends over 17 amino acids. V shed 4 bases and J shed 0 bases, with 17 bases lying between them.

This clone was found a few times. This chain links TRBV19 with TRBJ1-4; D may be TRBD1 (5 bases). CDR1 LNHDA and CDR2 SQIVND come from the germline V gene (reference sequence). The V and J ends lost 6 bases and 5 bases respectively, with 10 bases between them. The CDR3 covers 13 residues. The CDR3 here is CASRGEANEKLFF. The CDR3, as DNA: TGTGCCAGTAGGGGGGAGGCGAATGAAAAACTGTTTTTT. The whole variable domain, filled in from reference TRBV19 and TRBJ1-4, reads DGGITQSPKYLFRKEGQNVTLSCEQNLNHDAMYWYRQDPGQGLRLIYYSQIVNDFQKGDIAEGYSVSREKKESFPLTVTSAQKNPTAFYLCASRGEANEKLFFGSGTQLSVL.

V usage is TRBV7-9 and J usage is TRBJ1-5, with D uncertain. CDR3 length equals 14 residues. Germline CDR1 is SEHNR and CDR2 is FQNEAQ (reference sequence). V shed 3 bases and J shed 2 bases, with 8 bases lying between them. DNA of the CDR3: TGTGCCAGCAGCTTCGACAAGGGCAATCAGCCCCAGCATTTT. It codes for CASSFDKGNQPQHF.

The chain joins TRBV7-2 to TRBJ1-3; D possibly corresponds to TRBD1 (6 bases). The CDR3 has 16 amino acids. Germline V gene sequence: CDR1 SGHTA, CDR2 FQGNSA. Trimming removed 6 bases from V and 0 bases from J, with 15 bases in between. The CDR3 sequence is CASSRDRPRSGNTIYF. CDR3 DNA sequence: TGTGCCAGCAGTCGAGACAGGCCCCGCTCTGGAAACACCATATATTTT. Full variable domain (missing parts from reference TRBV7-2 and TRBJ1-3): GAGVSQSPSNKVTEKGKDVELRCDPISGHTALYWYRQSLGQGLEFLIYFQGNSAPDKSGLPSDRFSAERTGGSVSTLTIQRTQQEDSAVYLCASSRDRPRSGNTIYFGEGSWLTVV.

The chain joins TRBV7-3 to TRBJ1-6, with 7 nucleotides matching TRBD1. With 1 base clipped from V and 15 bases from J, the junction kept 6 bases outside the gene matches. This CDR3 is built from 13 residues. Germline CDR1 reads SGHTA; CDR2 reads FQGTGA. The CDR3 DNA reads TGTGCCAGCAGCTTAAGTAGACAGGGCGTCCTCCACTTT. Protein product: CASSLSRQGVLHF.

This chain joins TRBV5-1 and TRBJ2-7; D is uncertain. V lost 4 bases to trimming and J lost 4 bases, with 15 bases between them. The germline V gene encodes CDR1 SGHRS and CDR2 YFSETQ. The CDR3 has 14 amino acids. The CDR3 is CASSRENARYEQYF. CDR3 bases: TGCGCCAGCAGCCGAGAAAACGCGCGGTACGAGCAGTACTTC. The full variable domain, completed using reference TRBV5-1 and TRBJ2-7, is KAGVTQTPRYLIKTRGQQVTLSCSPISGHRSVSWYQQTPGQGLQFLFEYFSETQRNKGNFPGRFSGRQFSNSRSEMNVSTLELGDSALYLCASSRENARYEQYFGPGTRLTVT.

The chain has TRBV5-6 and TRBJ2-1, with 10 bases that match TRBD2. Unmatched junction bases numbered 16, after V lost 4 bases and J lost 6 bases. The CDR3 sequence is 18 residues long. CDR1 and CDR2 (germline): SGHDT, YYEEEE. The CDR3 here is CASSPELDKRGGPNEQFF. DNA of the CDR3: TGTGCCAGCAGCCCGGAATTAGATAAGCGGGGGGGCCCCAATGAGCAGTTCTTC.

This clone was detected once. The CDR3 here is CASSLEGGKSGELFF. The CDR3 region has the DNA TGCGCCAGCAGCTTGGAAGGGGGCAAATCCGGGGAGCTGTTTTTT. V and J are TRBV5-1 and TRBJ2-2, with 7 nucleotides matching TRBD1. Trimming cost V 0 bases and J 6 bases; bases outside gene matches: 5. The CDR3 runs 15 residues. Per germline, CDR1 SGHRS and CDR2 YFSETQ.

The rearrangement links TRBV5-1 to TRBJ1-6, with D perhaps matching TRBD1 (6 bases). Trimming removed 3 bases at V and 7 bases at J, with 17 bases between. This CDR3 region has 16 residues. Germline lookup yields CDR1 SGHRS and CDR2 YFSETQ. The chain's CDR3 is CASSYGQTGLNSPLHF. CDR3 sequence (DNA): TGCGCCAGCAGCTACGGACAAACAGGGCTAAATTCACCCCTCCACTTT.

This sequence joins TRBV9 and TRBJ2-7, with TRBD1 identical over 12 bases. Germline V lookup: CDR1 SGDLS, CDR2 YYNGEE. V was clipped by 4 bases and J by 4 bases; unmatched bases: 6. The CDR3 contains 15 residues. CDR3 sequence (DNA): TGTGCCAGCAGCCCCGGGGGACAGGGGGCATACGAGCAGTACTTC. Its translation: CASSPGGQGAYEQYF.

The chain uses TRBV5-1 and TRBJ2-5; a possible D gene is TRBD2 (5 bases). The CDR3 loop spans 14 amino acids. Germline V lookup: CDR1 SGHRS, CDR2 YFSETQ. Between the trimmed V and J ends, which lost 4 bases and 2 bases, there was a span of 12 bases. CDR3 loop: CASSPGGRQETQYF. In DNA form, the CDR3 reads TGCGCCAGCAGCCCCGGCGGGCGGCAAGAGACCCAGTACTTC.

This chain links TRBV6-5 with TRBJ2-7; no definite D call. The CDR3 has 15 amino acids. Germline V gene data show CDR1 as MNHEY and CDR2 as SVGAGI. The V end lost 2 bases, the J end lost 2 bases, and 13 bases lay between the germline ends. The CDR3 bases are TGTGCCAGCAGTTACGTTGGAGAGGTCGCCTACGAGCAGTACTTC. Translated: CASSYVGEVAYEQYF.

This chain joins TRBV15 and TRBJ2-1; D ambiguous. CDR1 and CDR2 from the germline V gene are LNHNV and YYDKDF (reference sequence). The CDR3 has 14 amino acids. V gave up 0 bases and J gave up 4 bases, with 7 bases separating them. This CDR3 reads CATSRESEYNEQFF. The CDR3 nucleotides are TGTGCCACCAGCAGAGAGTCGGAGTACAATGAGCAGTTCTTC.

The V and J genes are TRBV7-8 and TRBJ2-5; 10 bases align to TRBD2. Germline V CDR1 and CDR2: SGHVS, FQNEAQ. Trimming at V came to 1 base and at J to 5 bases, leaving 7 bases not matched to a gene. The CDR3 consists of 16 residues. The CDR3 loop is CASSLGGSGRGETQYF. The CDR3 DNA sequence: TGTGCCAGCAGCTTAGGGGGGAGCGGGAGGGGGGAGACCCAGTACTTC.

This rearrangement joins TRBV6-5 to TRBJ2-1; 12 bases map to TRBD1. This CDR3 is 15 amino acids long. After removal of 7 bases from V and 8 bases from J, the junction contained 9 bases not matched to a gene. The V gene's germline CDR1 is MNHEY and CDR2 SVGAGI. The chain's CDR3 is CASMRGDRGQDEQFF. CDR3 coding DNA: TGTGCCAGCATGAGGGGGGACAGGGGGCAGGATGAGCAGTTCTTC.

The V call is TRBV12-2, the J call TRBJ1-4; the listed D gene, TRBD1, was not tested against the DNA. TRBV12-2 is deemed a pseudogene. This CDR3 comprises 15 residues. The CDR3 nucleotides read TGTGCAAGTCGCTACCGACAGGGCCGGGATGAAAAACTGTTTTTT. It yields the protein CASRYRQGRDEKLFF.

The genes are TRBV21-1 and TRBJ1-1; no check of the table's D call, TRBD1, against the DNA was made. TRBV21-1 is recorded as a pseudogene. This CDR3 is 15 amino acids long. The DNA for the CDR3 is TGTGCCAGCAGCGTTATAGGGGGATTGAACACTGAAGCTTTCTTT. This gives the protein CASSVIGGLNTEAFF.

The rearrangement joins TRBV6-5 to TRBJ1-5, with TRBD1 matching 8 bases. Trimming removed 6 bases from V and 2 bases from J; junction bases left unmatched: 6. In germline, CDR1 is MNHEY, CDR2 SVGAGI. CDR3 size: 15 residues. The chain's CDR3 is CASRGGQGGNQPQHF. The CDR3 DNA is TGTGCCAGCAGGGGAGGACAGGGTGGCAATCAGCCCCAGCATTTT.

The V gene is TRBV6-6, the J gene TRBJ2-2; possible D gene TRBD1, 5 bases. Germline V CDR1 and CDR2: MNHNY, SVGAGI (reference sequence). The CDR3 length is 14 residues. Trimming stripped 4 bases from V and 2 bases from J, with 8 bases between. CDR3 residues: CASSWTYNTGELFF. CDR3 DNA sequence: TGTGCCAGCAGTTGGACATATAACACCGGGGAGCTGTTTTTT.

This chain connects TRBV18 to TRBJ2-1, with D possibly being TRBD1 (6 bases). Germline CDR1 and CDR2: KGHSH and LQKENI. CDR3 size: 14 residues. Trimming stripped 4 bases from V and 10 bases from J, with 17 bases between. CDR3 DNA: TGTGCCAGCTCACGGGCAAGTGACAGGCCAGAGCAGTTCTTC. Translation gives CASSRASDRPEQFF.

For the CDR3, the DNA is TGTGCCAGCACCAGGACAGGAAACACCGGGGAGCTGTTTTTT. Its translation: CASTRTGNTGELFF. This rearrangement joins TRBV25-1 to TRBJ2-2; TRBD1 aligns across 7 bases. CDR3 size: 14 residues. Germline assignment: CDR1 MGHDK and CDR2 SYGVNS. V shed 7 bases, J shed 2 bases, and the junction held 4 bases outside the gene matches.

The gene calls are TRBV19 and TRBJ1-5, with 8 bases aligning to TRBD1. With 6 bases clipped from V and 2 bases from J, the junction kept 6 bases outside the gene matches. Per the germline V gene, CDR1 is LNHDA and CDR2 is SQIVND (reference sequence). The CDR3 length is 15 residues. The CDR3 sequence is CASRSQGAGNQPQHF. The CDR3 coding sequence is TGTGCCAGTAGATCTCAGGGGGCAGGCAATCAGCCCCAGCATTTT.

This chain joins TRBV28 and TRBJ2-1; 8 bases are shared with TRBD1. The CDR3 spans 13 residues. Germline CDR1 and CDR2: MDHEN and SYDVKM. V trimming: 6 bases; J trimming: 6 bases; junction bases outside the gene matches: 4. The CDR3 protein is CASRDGQGNEQFF. For the CDR3, the DNA is TGTGCCAGCAGAGACGGACAGGGCAATGAGCAGTTCTTC.

V and J are TRBV19 and TRBJ1-5, with D maybe TRBD1 (6 bases). Trimming took off 1 base at V and 4 bases at J, with 11 bases between the two ends. This CDR3 has 15 residues. Germline-derived CDR1 and CDR2 are LNHDA and SQIVND (reference sequence). The CDR3 nucleotides are TGTGCCAGTAGTATAGTGAGGGACACAAATCAGCCCCAGCATTTT. This codes for CASSIVRDTNQPQHF.

CDR3 sequence (DNA): TGTGCCACCAGCGCCAGACAGGCTGGCTACACCTTC. It is translated as CATSARQAGYTF. This rearrangement joins TRBV15 to TRBJ1-2; possibly TRBD1 for D (6 bases). Germline lookup yields CDR1 LNHNV and CDR2 YYDKDF (reference sequence). There are 12 residues in the CDR3. Deletions cut 5 bases from V and 7 bases from J, with 11 bases between.